The clone carrying this TCR beta chain was counted a few times. The antigen is unknown. Investigators reverse transcribed all isolated RNA, so they sequenced expressed TCRB transcripts. Profiled with immunoSEQ multiplex PCR; TCRdb holds only in-frame clones, not every one. Of a few hundred thousand clones in the sample, around 22% are singletons; the top ten hold 0.012%. The source of the sample is a study of beta chain features in type 1 diabetes. Study in general: Healthy donors resembled patients in age, gender and cell yields. General study results and limits: Compared with healthy donors, patients appeared to share more similar naive, central memory and regulatory TCRB repertoires. The study found moderately but significantly shorter TCRB CDR3s in all four CD4+ subsets of Type 1 diabetes patients.

The CDR3 sequence is 14 residues long. The sequencing input was naive CD4+ T cells from blood. The gene calls are TRBV12-2 and TRBJ2-1; the DNA was not compared with TRBD2, the D call given in the table. TRBV12-2 counts as a pseudogene. This sequence originates from a woman younger than 45 with type 1 diabetes. The CDR3 DNA sequence: TGTGCAAGTCGCTTAGGAATTTCAGCGATTGAGCAGTTCTTC. Translating gives CASRLGISAIEQFF.